One TCR beta chain is described in this entry. Its recognized antigen is unknown. Per-nucleotide qualities are absent, and no much larger clonotype sits a single base away. These data belong to a study of control samples from healthy donors and cancer patients (TCRdb year 2020). Cut back by 1 base and 3 bases, the V and J ends lie 10 bases apart. CDR1 is given as MGHRA and CDR2 as YSYEKL, both from the germline V gene. CDR3 length: 15 amino acids, cysteine to phenylalanine. This entry keeps only the CDR3 DNA: 45 bases, framed from base 1. Library creation used the immunoSEQ multiplex PCR assay. TCRdb carries this immuneACCESS record with in-frame sequences only. Its versions omit some clonotypes, under half of them owing to an unresolved V gene in the studies checked, with the rest unexplained. Here the sample has about 21,000 clones; 80% to 85% occur a single time. Clones ranked in the top ten supply roughly 23% of the sample.

The TCR sequence derives from a man aged 55 to 70 with colorectal cancer. Recombination joined TRBV4-1 with TRBJ1-5; the D gene remains uncertain. Source material: PBMCs. In nucleotides, the sequence is TGCGCCAGCAGCCAAGTCCGGACTTCCAATCAGCCCCAGCATTTT. This yields the protein CASSQVRTSNQPQHF.